This T cell receptor beta chain was identified in a study of T cells expressing NK-cell markers. Study details: The authors sequenced eight donors, of whom seven were HCMV-seropositive and one was seronegative. Points from the study as a whole: The CD3+CD56-NKG2C+ fraction of a few donors was also led by these clonotypes.

TCRdb reprocessed the 5' RACE reads and reports one entry per CDR3 protein, with no DNA. Its table lists roughly 170,000 distinct CDR3 sequences. Note on this clonotype: Its antigen is currently unknown.

The sequencing sample was made of blood T cells: a sorted CD56 or NKG2C T cell subset, CD4+ or CD8+ T cells, or bulk PBMC T cells (not recorded which). The TCR comes from a woman aged 18-70 years in good health.

The CDR3 region is CATSRGSGNEQFF. The chain couples TRBV15 to TRBJ2-1. Germline CDR1 is LNHNV and CDR2 is YYDKDF (reference sequence). This CDR3 has 13 amino acids.